These 12 T cell receptor beta chains were all obtained from the same sample, sequenced in a study of T-cell reconstitution after alpha-beta-depleted transplantation in children. Study conclusions and caveats: By one year post-transplant, T-cell counts and diversity largely arose from T cells that were newly produced.

These TCRs are of unknown antigen specificity. TCRbeta library construction was performed incorporating unique molecular identifiers. TCRdb used MiXCR to reprocess the PCR reads, holding one entry per CDR3 protein. This repertoire shows about 290,000 distinct CDR3 sequences, 7.5% to 9% found once; its top ten account for approximately 9.6%. The sequences come from peripheral blood, collected 360 days after TCRalphabeta/CD19-depleted stem cell transplant. All receptors come from a female patient aged 2-9 years who had a stem cell transplant for Fanconi anemia, so the T cells may come from the graft donor.

This clonotype was detected a few times. V is TRBV25-1 and J is TRBJ1-1; D gene uncertain. Per the germline V gene, CDR1 is MGHDK and CDR2 is SYGVNS. V shed 3 bases and J shed 1 base, with 9 bases lying between them. The CDR3 totals 14 residues. The CDR3 DNA sequence: TGTGCCAGCAGTGAGCATCTCACGAACACTGAAGCTTTCTTT. Its protein is CASSEHLTNTEAFF.

This clonotype was seen at least ten times. The chain has TRBV12-3 or TRBV12-4 and TRBJ1-5; D gene unclear. V was cut by 2 bases and J by 0 bases, with 8 bases left in between. This CDR3 spans 15 amino acids. CDR3 protein: CASSLPENSNQPQHF. DNA for the CDR3: TGTGCCAGCAGTTTACCAGAAAATAGCAATCAGCCCCAGCATTTT.

In its sample, this clonotype was seen many times. This chain joins TRBV5-1 and TRBJ1-3; D uncertain. Looked up from germline, CDR1 is SGHRS and CDR2 is YFSETQ. The V end was cut by 0 bases, the J end by 3 bases, with 7 bases between. The CDR3 consists of 14 residues. CDR3: CASSLVGDGNTIYF. DNA for the CDR3: TGCGCCAGCAGCTTGGTTGGGGATGGAAACACCATATATTTT.

This clonotype came up many times. The chain recombines TRBV6-1 with TRBJ2-2; D gene unclear. The CDR3 runs to 15 residues. V dropped 2 bases and J dropped 5 bases, with 12 bases sitting between them. Germline CDR1 reads MNHNS; CDR2 reads SASEGT. The CDR3: CASSEPKDDTGELFF. In DNA, the CDR3 is TGTGCCAGCAGTGAACCGAAGGACGATACCGGGGAGCTGTTTTTT.

This clonotype was seen a handful of times. The rearrangement links TRBV5-1 to TRBJ1-1, with D tentatively TRBD1 (6 bases). The CDR3 sequence is 15 residues long. Germline V CDR1 and CDR2: SGHRS, YFSETQ. Between the trimmed V and J ends, which lost 0 bases and 3 bases, there was a span of 12 bases. DNA for the CDR3: TGCGCCAGCAGCTTGGACAGGGTAGTGGACACTGAAGCTTTCTTT. Protein sequence: CASSLDRVVDTEAFF.

In its sample, this clonotype was seen a few times. The gene calls are TRBV27 and TRBJ2-1; maybe TRBD2 (5 bases). Trimming cost V 6 bases and J 4 bases, with 16 bases left between them. This CDR3 has 15 amino acids. CDR1 is MNHEY and CDR2 is SMNVEV in the germline V gene (reference sequence). DNA for the CDR3: TGTGCCAGCAGCCCTATTACTCCGGGATACAATGAGCAGTTCTTC. As protein: CASSPITPGYNEQFF.

This clonotype was recorded many times. V is TRBV20-1 and J is TRBJ2-3; 7 bases line up with TRBD1. Germline values: CDR1 DFQATT, CDR2 SNEGSKA (reference sequence). The ends lost 0 bases at V and 1 base at J; junction bases unmatched: 1. The CDR3 spans 14 residues. The CDR3 loop reads CSARDGQGTDTQYF. The DNA of the CDR3 is TGCAGTGCTAGAGACGGACAGGGCACAGATACGCAGTATTTT.

The sample holds a few counts of this clonotype. The V call is TRBV5-1, the J call TRBJ1-2; possibly TRBD1 for D (5 bases). CDR1 and CDR2 from the germline V gene are SGHRS and YFSETQ. This CDR3 has 16 amino acids. The V end was cut by 2 bases, the J end by 2 bases, with 16 bases between. CDR3 loop: CASSLVTGLLNYGYTF. In nucleotides, the CDR3 is TGCGCCAGCAGCTTAGTTACGGGACTCTTGAACTATGGCTACACCTTC.

This clonotype was observed a few times. The V call is TRBV18, the J call TRBJ2-5; 7 nucleotides match TRBD1. V lost 4 bases and J lost 6; bases outside the gene matches: 8. The CDR3 consists of 14 residues. Germline V lookup: CDR1 KGHSH, CDR2 LQKENI. The CDR3 is CASSLLDRSKTQYF. The CDR3 coding sequence is TGTGCCAGCTCACTACTGGACAGGTCAAAGACCCAGTACTTC.

This clonotype was counted many times. The chain carries TRBV12-3 or TRBV12-4 and TRBJ2-7, with 9 bases lining up with TRBD1. The CDR3 runs to 16 residues. V was clipped by 6 bases and J by 4 bases; unmatched bases: 13. Here the CDR3 reads CASSLQGAGRWYEQYF. The CDR3 DNA reads TGTGCCAGCAGCCTACAGGGGGCGGGAAGATGGTACGAGCAGTACTTC.

The chain recombines TRBV5-1 with TRBJ2-7; TRBD2 is a possible D gene (6 bases). CDR1 and CDR2 (germline): SGHRS, YFSETQ. V lost 4 bases, J lost 0 bases, and 11 bases lay in between. The CDR3 is 14 residues long. The CDR3 nucleotides read TGCGCCAGCAGCGGGGGTAGCGGCTCCTACGAGCAGTACTTC. It yields the protein CASSGGSGSYEQYF.

At least ten counts were recorded for this clonotype. The chain combines TRBV5-1 with TRBJ1-4; 9 bases align to TRBD1. CDR1 and CDR2 (germline): SGHRS, YFSETQ. This CDR3 has 14 amino acids. J lost 6 bases, V lost 2 bases, and 2 bases had no gene match. The CDR3, as DNA: TGCGCCAGCAGCTTTTGGGACAGGGATGAAAAACTGTTTTTT. Its translation is CASSFWDRDEKLFF.